The TCR beta chain described here comes from a study of T-cell memory formation after mild COVID-19. Study-wide points: Memory from before infection featured some responding clones, which suggests cross-reactive memory joined. Contracting clones from day 15 to 85 showed balanced CD4/CD8; later expanders favored CD4+. Second-wave clones that peaked on day 37 lacked confirmed SARS-CoV-2 specificity.

Ten or more counts support this clonotype. Its antigen is currently unknown. The ends were cut back, 0 bases at V and 2 bases at J, with 9 bases in the middle. Looked up from germline, CDR1 is SGHTA and CDR2 is FQGNSA. The CDR3 runs to 15 residues. Constant-segment primers and 5'RACE yielded cDNA libraries for TCR alpha and TCR beta, each carrying sample barcodes and UMIs. One entry per CDR3 protein, called by TCRdb with MiXCR from the 5' RACE reads. The sample includes 35,000 to 45,000 distinct CDR3 sequences, over 6.5% seen only once; the top ten take roughly 0.79%. The rearrangement joins TRBV7-2 to TRBJ2-3; D perhaps matches TRBD2 (5 bases). This clonotype was sampled from an adult who had mild COVID-19 (a few samples of this study predate the infection). Cell type and time point are not known. The specimen was PBMCs or a T cell subset sorted from them (not recorded which). The CDR3, as DNA: TGTGCCAGCAGCTTAGCGGGAGTAGACACAGATACGCAGTATTTT. Protein sequence: CASSLAGVDTDTQYF. Based on the CDR3 plus reference TRBV7-2 and TRBJ2-3, the full variable domain is GAGVSQSPSNKVTEKGKDVELRCDPISGHTALYWYRQSLGQGLEFLIYFQGNSAPDKSGLPSDRFSAERTGGSVSTLTIQRTQQEDSAVYLCASSLAGVDTDTQYFGPGTRLTVL.